These 5 T cell receptor beta chains came from one sample sequenced in a study of T cells after yellow fever vaccination. TCRdb used MiXCR to reprocess the 5' RACE reads, holding one entry per CDR3 protein. The sample includes some 400,000 distinct CDR3 sequences, roughly a sixth of them seen just once. The sample in question was PBMCs, obtained before the yellow fever booster vaccination. These TCRs come from a man between 18 and 35 years old who received the YFV17D yellow fever vaccine.

The V gene is TRBV19, the J gene TRBJ2-1, with no clear D. The CDR3 consists of 12 residues. Per the germline V gene, CDR1 is LNHDA and CDR2 is SQIVND (reference sequence). V was shortened by 5 bases and J by 7 bases, with 9 bases between the two germline ends. CDR3 nucleotides: TGTGCCAGTAGTGCCTCGGTGAATGAGCAGTTCTTC. It translates to CASSASVNEQFF.

There are a few counts of this clonotype. The rearrangement joins TRBV28 to TRBJ2-5, with TRBD2 matching 10 bases. J was trimmed by 2 bases and V by 4 bases; bases with no gene match: 7. CDR3 length: 16 residues. Germline V lookup: CDR1 MDHEN, CDR2 SYDVKM. The CDR3 loop reads CASSSFLAGEQETQYF. The CDR3 DNA follows: TGTGCCAGCAGTTCCTTCCTAGCGGGGGAGCAAGAGACCCAGTACTTC. Together with reference TRBV28 and TRBJ2-5, the CDR3 gives the full variable domain: DVKVTQSSRYLVKRTGEKVFLECVQDMDHENMFWYRQDPGLGLRLIYFSYDVKMKEKGDIPEGYSVSREKKERFSLILESASTNQTSMYLCASSSFLAGEQETQYFGPGTRLLVL.

This clonotype was observed a few times. The chain links TRBV7-6 to TRBJ2-7, with 8 bases lining up with TRBD1. Germline trimming cut 2 bases from V and 0 bases from J; bases unmatched to any gene: 3. The CDR3 has 15 amino acids. In germline, CDR1 is SGHVS, CDR2 FNYEAQ. The CDR3 region is CASSLRQGSSYEQYF. The CDR3 bases are TGTGCCAGCAGCTTAAGACAGGGGAGCTCCTACGAGCAGTACTTC.

The chain has TRBV12-3 or TRBV12-4 and TRBJ2-3; D remains ambiguous. V was clipped by 4 bases and J by 7 bases, with 6 bases between them. The CDR3 is 11 amino acids. CDR3 protein: CASSSPNTQYF. In nucleotides, the CDR3 is TGTGCCAGCAGTTCACCAAATACGCAGTATTTT.

The chain has TRBV20-1 and TRBJ2-3; weak D call: TRBD2 (5 bases). The CDR3 has 14 residues. Trimming removed 5 bases at V and 4 bases at J, with 16 bases between. Germline-derived CDR1 and CDR2 are DFQATT and SNEGSKA (reference sequence). The CDR3 DNA sequence: TGCAGTGCTGGCAATACTAGGCCGGCAGATACGCAGTATTTT. This codes for CSAGNTRPADTQYF.